These T cell receptor beta chains were read from a single sample in a study of T cells after yellow fever vaccination. In TCRdb, the 5' RACE reads were re-called with MiXCR into one record per CDR3 protein. This sample carries about 330,000 distinct CDR3 sequences, around 6.8% of them seen once, and the ten largest clones take about 18%. The source material was PBMCs, sampled more than 40 days after the first yellow fever vaccination. Every receptor here comes from a man aged 18 to 29 who received the YFV17D yellow fever vaccine. Each CDR3 is given with its conserved first and last residue. Fields, in order: V gene, clone size, J gene, D gene, CDR3 protein, CDR3 DNA. A D gene is named only where the DNA matches it firmly. Clone size is stated in some rows and not others, as once, few, many or a class when expanded.

TRBV15	-	TRBJ2-1	-	CATSRTGVLASNNEQFF	TGTGCCACCAGCAGGACCGGGGTTTTGGCCTCCAACAATGAGCAGTTCTTC
TRBV12-3/TRBV12-4	many	TRBJ2-3	TRBD2	CASRGTSGGTDTQYF	TGTGCCAGCAGAGGGACTAGCGGGGGCACAGATACGCAGTATTTT
TRBV5-1	few	TRBJ2-7	-	CASTAQPGPGTYEQYF	TGCGCCAGCACCGCACAACCGGGACCCGGGACCTACGAGCAGTACTTC
TRBV4-3	-	TRBJ2-7	-	CASSRDMGAGAREQYF	TGCGCCAGCAGCCGGGATATGGGGGCAGGGGCGCGGGAGCAGTACTTC
TRBV7-9	-	TRBJ1-4	-	CASTTLDEKLFF	TGTGCCAGCACCACGCTAGACGAAAAACTGTTTTTT
TRBV20-1	many	TRBJ2-5	TRBD2	CSASGLAGGMETQYF	TGCAGTGCCTCCGGACTAGCGGGGGGGATGGAGACCCAGTACTTC
TRBV5-1	-	TRBJ1-4	-	CASSLVYPGRGEKLFF	TGCGCCAGCAGCTTGGTTTACCCCGGACGTGGTGAAAAACTGTTTTTT
TRBV5-1	few	TRBJ2-1	-	CASSLDGRGLRAFF	TGCGCCAGCAGCTTAGACGGTCGTGGCTTACGGGCGTTCTTC
TRBV29-1	few	TRBJ2-3	-	CSLLRAFGTDTQYF	TGCAGCCTCCTAAGGGCATTCGGGACAGATACGCAGTATTTT
TRBV4-3	many	TRBJ1-2	-	CASSQDPSGGDYGYTF	TGCGCCAGCAGCCAAGATCCGAGTGGGGGAGACTATGGCTACACCTTC
TRBV7-8	many	TRBJ2-7	-	CASSLSVEQPLPYEQYF	TGTGCCAGCAGCTTATCGGTAGAGCAGCCCTTACCCTACGAGCAGTACTTC
TRBV19	many	TRBJ2-3	-	CASSSRADTQYF	TGTGCCAGTTCCTCCCGGGCAGATACGCAGTATTTT
TRBV29-1	many	TRBJ2-5	-	CSVTDRETQYF	TGCAGCGTGACAGATCGAGAGACCCAGTACTTC
TRBV24-1	many	TRBJ2-3	TRBD2	CATSGESGGAEDTQYF	TGTGCCACCAGTGGGGAGTCCGGGGGGGCGGAAGATACGCAGTATTTT
TRBV5-1	-	TRBJ1-6	TRBD1	CASSRGQGINSPLHF	TGCGCCAGCAGCAGAGGACAGGGGATAAATTCACCCCTCCACTTT
TRBV4-1	-	TRBJ1-1	-	CASSQVAGTNTEAFF	TGCGCCAGCAGCCAAGTAGCAGGAACCAACACTGAAGCTTTCTTT
TRBV28	-	TRBJ2-1	-	CASSLPGGYNEQFF	TGTGCCAGCAGTTTACCTGGGGGATACAATGAGCAGTTCTTC
TRBV5-4	few	TRBJ2-7	TRBD1	CASSGQGDYEQYF	TGTGCCAGCAGCGGACAGGGTGACTACGAGCAGTACTTC
TRBV18	-	TRBJ1-2	-	CASSGSGGANYGYTF	TGTGCCAGCTCCGGAAGCGGGGGCGCGAACTATGGCTACACCTTC
TRBV12-3/TRBV12-4	few	TRBJ2-3	-	CASSPTAWDTQYF	TGTGCCAGCAGTCCGACCGCCTGGGATACGCAGTATTTT